This entry lists 32 T cell receptor beta chains sequenced from one sample in a study of beta chain features in type 1 diabetes (dated by TCRdb to 2016 to 2018). To prepare the library, the immunoSEQ multiplex PCR assay was applied. The entire isolated RNA was reverse transcribed using the High Capacity cDNA Reverse Transcription Kit, and thus expressed TCRB transcripts were sequenced. TCRdb stores this immuneACCESS table with in-frame sequences only. Part of the clones is absent; in the studies checked, under half of the shortfall reflects unresolved V genes, and no reason is known for the rest. The sample profile shows around 430,000 clones; about 30% of them were found once. 0.065% of the sample lies in the top ten. Input material: naive CD4+ T cells from blood. The cell subset or site label for this specimen denotes: true naive CD4+ T cells. These receptors were taken from a man between 18 and 35 years old in good health.

In its sample, this clone was seen a few times. CDR3 DNA sequence: TGCAGCGTTGGGGCCCAGGGCGATGGCTACACCTTC. This translates into CSVGAQGDGYTF. The gene calls are TRBV29-1 and TRBJ1-2; maybe TRBD1 (5 bases). Germline CDR1 reads SQVTM; CDR2 reads ANQGSEA. Trimming removed 4 bases at V and 6 bases at J, with 12 bases between. The CDR3 sequence is 12 residues long.

This chain joins TRBV29-1 and TRBJ1-2; no reliable D call. V was pared by 2 bases and J by 5 bases, with 12 bases between. Looked up from germline, CDR1 is SQVTM and CDR2 is ANQGSEA. The CDR3 consists of 13 residues. CDR3 in amino acids: CSVEKPGSYGYTF. CDR3 coding DNA: TGCAGCGTTGAAAAGCCGGGGTCGTATGGCTACACCTTC.

This clone was counted only a few times. The V and J genes are TRBV19 and TRBJ2-2; TRBD2 agrees at 7 bases. V was clipped by 3 bases and J by 4 bases; unmatched bases: 2. From germline, CDR1 is LNHDA and CDR2 SQIVND (reference sequence). The CDR3 has 14 amino acids. The CDR3 is CASSIPSGTGELFF. DNA of the CDR3: TGTGCCAGTAGTATTCCTAGCGGCACCGGGGAGCTGTTTTTT.

This sequence joins TRBV10-3 and TRBJ2-7, with D possibly TRBD2 on 5 matching bases. The germline V gene encodes CDR1 ENHRY and CDR2 SYGVKD. This CDR3 contains 13 residues. The germline V and J ends were trimmed by 2 bases and 6 bases, with 11 bases remaining between them. In DNA form, the CDR3 reads TGTGCCATCAGTGAGGTCGAGGGTCCCGAGCAGTACTTC. Its translation is CAISEVEGPEQYF.

This clone was found a few times. The chain links TRBV7-9 to TRBJ2-3, with 14 bases matching TRBD2. J lost 0 bases, V lost 6 bases, and 8 bases had no gene match. The CDR3 runs to 18 residues. Looked up from germline, CDR1 is SEHNR and CDR2 is FQNEAQ (reference sequence). The CDR3 reads CASSPPGLAGASTDTQYF. The CDR3 region has the DNA TGTGCCAGCAGTCCACCGGGACTAGCGGGAGCTAGCACAGATACGCAGTATTTT.

This clone was detected only a few times. V and J are TRBV5-4 and TRBJ2-1; D uncertain. The CDR3 length is 15 residues. V dropped 0 bases and J dropped 2 bases, with 9 bases sitting between them. In germline, CDR1 is SGHNT, CDR2 YYREEE (reference sequence). The CDR3 region has the DNA TGTGCCAGCAGCTTGGCTGGACCCACCTACAATGAGCAGTTCTTC. It encodes CASSLAGPTYNEQFF.

This clone has a handful of counts. This sequence joins TRBV30 and TRBJ1-5, with D possibly matching TRBD1 (5 bases). Trimming left V 1 base short and J 4 bases short, with 14 bases between. This CDR3 has 15 residues. Looked up from germline, CDR1 is GTSNPN and CDR2 is SVGIG (reference sequence). CDR3 in amino acids: CAWSGRGGLNQPQHF. The DNA for the CDR3 is TGTGCCTGGAGTGGAAGGGGCGGTCTGAATCAGCCCCAGCATTTT.

The genes are TRBV29-1 and TRBJ2-1, with 7 bases matching TRBD1. V trimming: 1 base; J trimming: 0 bases; junction bases outside the gene matches: 3. The CDR3 loop spans 15 amino acids. Germline V gene sequence: CDR1 SQVTM, CDR2 ANQGSEA. The CDR3 is CSVEGQGVSYNEQFF. CDR3 nucleotides: TGCAGCGTTGAAGGGCAGGGGGTCTCCTACAATGAGCAGTTCTTC.

DNA for the CDR3: TGTGCCAGCAGCAGACCTGGGGCAAGCTACACCTTC. It is translated as CASSRPGASYTF. The chain combines TRBV7-2 with TRBJ1-2; possible D gene TRBD1, 5 bases. In germline, CDR1 is SGHTA, CDR2 FQGNSA. The CDR3 extends over 12 amino acids. Trimming took off 5 bases at V and 9 bases at J, with 13 bases between the two ends.

This chain uses TRBV19 with TRBJ2-7; possibly TRBD2 for D (6 bases). V dropped 5 bases and J dropped 7 bases, with 9 bases sitting between them. This CDR3 is built from 11 residues. Germline V lookup: CDR1 LNHDA, CDR2 SQIVND (reference sequence). CDR3 nucleotides: TGTGCCAGTAGTGAAGGACTAGAGCAGTACTTC. It translates to CASSEGLEQYF.

The chain is built from TRBV7-2 and TRBJ2-3; TRBD1 aligns across 7 bases. Germline V gene sequence: CDR1 SGHTA, CDR2 FQGNSA. This CDR3 region has 15 residues. The ends lost 3 bases at V and 1 base at J; junction bases unmatched: 4. CDR3 region: CASSFRGGGTDTQYF. The CDR3, as DNA: TGTGCCAGCAGCTTTCGAGGGGGCGGCACAGATACGCAGTATTTT.

The chain joins TRBV20-1 to TRBJ2-7; D is unresolved. The V end lost 6 bases, the J end lost 5 bases, and 11 bases lay between the germline ends. Germline assignment: CDR1 DFQATT and CDR2 SNEGSKA (reference sequence). The CDR3 consists of 11 residues. CDR3 region: CSAPGWDEQYF. The CDR3 DNA sequence: TGCAGTGCCCCCGGATGGGACGAGCAGTACTTC.

The chain employs TRBV28 and TRBJ2-7; 12 positions agree with TRBD2. The V segment lost 5 bases and the J segment 1 base; nucleotides outside the gene matches: 3. The CDR3 spans 15 residues. Germline CDR1 is MDHEN and CDR2 is SYDVKM. The CDR3: CASSPSGRASYEQYF. The CDR3 DNA follows: TGTGCCAGCAGTCCTAGCGGGAGGGCATCCTACGAGCAGTACTTC.

The V call is TRBV11-2, the J call TRBJ2-4, with a weak D call TRBD2 (6 bases). The ends were cut back, 5 bases at V and 0 bases at J, with 14 bases in the middle. Per the germline V gene, CDR1 is SGHAT and CDR2 is FQNNGV. The length of the CDR3 is 16 residues. The CDR3 bases are TGTGCCAGCAGCACCCGGCGGGGCTTAGCCAAAAACATTCAGTACTTC. It specifies CASSTRRGLAKNIQYF. Complete variable domain (other parts from reference TRBV11-2 and TRBJ2-4): EAGVAQSPRYKIIEKRQSVAFWCNPISGHATLYWYQQILGQGPKLLIQFQNNGVVDDSQLPKDRFSAERLKGVDSTLKIQPAKLEDSAVYLCASSTRRGLAKNIQYFGAGTRLSVL.

This clone was seen a few times. The CDR3, as DNA: TGTGCCTGGATTCGCGAGAAAGAGACCCAGTACTTC. The encoded protein is CAWIREKETQYF. The J gene is TRBJ2-5, the V gene TRBV30; D remains ambiguous. Between the trimmed V and J ends, which lost 4 bases and 3 bases, there was a span of 9 bases. The CDR3 is 12 amino acids. The V gene's germline CDR1 is GTSNPN and CDR2 SVGIG (reference sequence).

The chain links TRBV27 to TRBJ2-6; D unresolved. Trimming took 10 bases from V and 3 from J, leaving 13 bases between them. CDR3 size: 14 residues. The V gene's germline CDR1 is MNHEY and CDR2 SMNVEV (reference sequence). CDR3 nucleotides: TGTGCCACCAAGGAAGGCAGTGGGGCCAACGTCCTGACTTTC. Translated, it gives CATKEGSGANVLTF.

The chain is built from TRBV29-1 and TRBJ2-5; 11 bases are a match to TRBD2. The V gene's germline CDR1 is SQVTM and CDR2 ANQGSEA. The CDR3 spans 16 residues. J gave up 4 bases and V 3 bases, and 10 bases lay outside the gene matches. CDR3 nucleotide sequence: TGCAGCGTTGACGAGACTAGCGGGGCCTGGCGAGAGACCCAGTACTTC. This translates into CSVDETSGAWRETQYF.

The rearrangement links TRBV7-9 to TRBJ2-5; a possible D gene is TRBD2 (6 bases). Trimming removed 5 bases from V and 4 bases from J, with 11 bases in between. Per germline, CDR1 SEHNR and CDR2 FQNEAQ (reference sequence). CDR3 length equals 13 residues. The DNA for the CDR3 is TGTGCCAGCAGCCGGTATAGCGGAGAGACCCAGTACTTC. Protein sequence: CASSRYSGETQYF. Full variable domain (rest looked up from reference TRBV7-9 and TRBJ2-5): DTGVSQNPRHKITKRGQNVTFRCDPISEHNRLYWYRQTLGQGPEFLTYFQNEAQLEKSRLLSDRFSAERPKGSFSTLEIQRTEQGDSAMYLCASSRYSGETQYFGPGTRLLVL.

This clone was observed a handful of times. This chain connects TRBV11-1 to TRBJ2-3, with TRBD1 identical over 9 bases. The germline CDR1 and CDR2 sequences are SGHAT and FQDESV (reference sequence). The CDR3 runs 16 residues. The junction had 6 bases not matched to a gene; V was cut back by 5 bases and J by 0 bases. CDR3 region: CASSPRDRASTDTQYF. The CDR3 coding sequence is TGTGCCAGCAGCCCTAGGGACAGGGCTAGCACAGATACGCAGTATTTT.

This chain links TRBV9 with TRBJ2-3; 8 nucleotides agree with TRBD2. Germline CDR1 reads SGDLS; CDR2 reads YYNGEE. The CDR3 totals 16 residues. V shed 7 bases, J shed 6 bases, and the junction held 16 bases outside the gene matches. DNA for the CDR3: TGTGCCAGCGGAGCTTCGGTCGGGAGGGCTTCGGATACGCAGTATTTT. Its protein product is CASGASVGRASDTQYF.

This clone came up a few times. The V gene is TRBV11-2, the J gene TRBJ1-2; D is undetermined. The V end lost 1 base, the J end lost 0 bases, and 9 bases lay between the germline ends. There are 15 residues in the CDR3. CDR1 SGHAT and CDR2 FQNNGV come from the germline V gene. The DNA for the CDR3 is TGTGCCAGCAGCTTAGTCCAGAACCCTAACTATGGCTACACCTTC. Translated: CASSLVQNPNYGYTF.

The chain carries TRBV7-7 and TRBJ2-5; TRBD2 might be the D (6 bases). Germline CDR1 SSHAT, CDR2 FNYEAQ (reference sequence). The CDR3 sequence is 13 residues long. The CDR3 spells CASGPQRTETQYF. Here the CDR3 DNA reads TGTGCTAGCGGCCCCCAGAGGACGGAGACCCAGTACTTC.

The genes are TRBV27 and TRBJ1-1; 8 nucleotides agree with TRBD1. CDR1 is MNHEY and CDR2 is SMNVEV in the germline V gene (reference sequence). CDR3 length: 15 amino acids. Losses at the gene ends were 5 bases for V and 6 bases for J; bases not matched to a gene: 11. The CDR3, as DNA: TGTGCCAGCAGTCCCCGACAGGGGAGAGTTCCTGAAGCTTTCTTT. Translated: CASSPRQGRVPEAFF.

The rearrangement joins TRBV7-8 to TRBJ2-1, with D hard to call. Germline V gene data show CDR1 as SGHVS and CDR2 as FQNEAQ. Trimming removed 1 base at V and 8 bases at J, with 6 bases between. The CDR3 sequence is 12 residues long. Here the CDR3 reads CASSLVEDEQFF. Here the CDR3 DNA reads TGTGCCAGCAGCTTAGTAGAAGATGAGCAGTTCTTC.

J is TRBJ2-5 and V is TRBV9; D assignment may be TRBD1 or TRBD2 (6 bases each). The V and J ends lost 3 bases and 6 bases respectively, with 15 bases between them. CDR1 SGDLS and CDR2 YYNGEE come from the germline V gene. The CDR3 runs to 14 residues. The CDR3 loop is CASSGIGGIKTQYF. CDR3 nucleotides: TGTGCCAGCAGCGGTATAGGGGGGATAAAGACCCAGTACTTC.

This clone came up once. The V call is TRBV30, the J call TRBJ1-1, with D maybe TRBD1 (5 bases). The CDR3 covers 12 residues. Trimming shortened V by 2 bases and J by 6 bases, and 10 bases separated the two germline ends. Germline loops: CDR1 GTSNPN, CDR2 SVGIG (reference sequence). CDR3 bases: TGTGCCTGGAGTCAGAGGGGCCCTGAAGCTTTCTTT. Protein product: CAWSQRGPEAFF.

The V gene is TRBV15, the J gene TRBJ2-1; 7 nucleotides match TRBD2. CDR3 length equals 18 residues. The V gene's germline CDR1 is LNHNV and CDR2 YYDKDF (reference sequence). J gave up 1 base and V 1 base, and 10 bases lay outside the gene matches. In DNA form, the CDR3 reads TGTGCCACCAGCAGAGCAGCGGTAGGACTAGGGTCCTACAATGAGCAGTTCTTC. Its translation: CATSRAAVGLGSYNEQFF.

CDR3 protein: CASSLGLGLEQYF. As DNA, the CDR3 is TGTGCCAGCAGCTTAGGGCTAGGTCTCGAGCAGTACTTC. This sequence joins TRBV7-2 and TRBJ2-7; D call uncertain. V dropped 1 base and J dropped 6 bases, with 10 bases sitting between them. Looked up from germline, CDR1 is SGHTA and CDR2 is FQGNSA. The length of the CDR3 is 13 residues.

The V and J genes are TRBV29-1 and TRBJ2-4; no reliable D call. The length of the CDR3 is 12 residues. Per the germline V gene, CDR1 is SQVTM and CDR2 is ANQGSEA. This chain's CDR3 is CSALLAKNIQYF. DNA for the CDR3: TGCAGTGCTTTGCTAGCCAAAAACATTCAGTACTTC.

This chain links TRBV7-2 with TRBJ2-7, with a weak D call TRBD2 (5 bases). V lost 11 bases and J lost 0, with 11 bases in between. CDR1 is SGHTA and CDR2 is FQGNSA in the germline V gene. This CDR3 spans 12 amino acids. The CDR3 region is CAETGISYEQYF. DNA for the CDR3: TGTGCCGAAACGGGGATCTCCTACGAGCAGTACTTC. Filled out from reference TRBV7-2 and TRBJ2-7, the complete variable domain reads GAGVSQSPSNKVTEKGKDVELRCDPISGHTALYWYRQSLGQGLEFLIYFQGNSAPDKSGLPSDRFSAERTGGSVSTLTIQRTQQEDSAVYLCAETGISYEQYFGPGTRLTVT.

This clone was seen a handful of times. Other DNA sequences from this sample encode an identical CDR3 as well. The rearrangement links TRBV30 to TRBJ2-1; D gene unclear. CDR1 is GTSNPN and CDR2 is SVGIG in the germline V gene (reference sequence). The CDR3 contains 13 residues. V dropped 0 bases and J dropped 2 bases, with 5 bases sitting between them. The CDR3 nucleotides read TGTGCCTGGAGTGTTGGCACCTACAATGAGCAGTTCTTC. Translating gives CAWSVGTYNEQFF.

This chain links TRBV7-9 with TRBJ1-2, with D perhaps TRBD1 (5 bases). CDR3 length: 13 residues. Germline lookup yields CDR1 SEHNR and CDR2 FQNEAQ (reference sequence). The V gene lost 2 bases and the J gene lost 5 bases, with 9 bases spanning the gap. This CDR3 is CASSLQGSYGYTF. CDR3 bases: TGTGCCAGCAGCTTACAGGGAAGTTATGGCTACACCTTC.